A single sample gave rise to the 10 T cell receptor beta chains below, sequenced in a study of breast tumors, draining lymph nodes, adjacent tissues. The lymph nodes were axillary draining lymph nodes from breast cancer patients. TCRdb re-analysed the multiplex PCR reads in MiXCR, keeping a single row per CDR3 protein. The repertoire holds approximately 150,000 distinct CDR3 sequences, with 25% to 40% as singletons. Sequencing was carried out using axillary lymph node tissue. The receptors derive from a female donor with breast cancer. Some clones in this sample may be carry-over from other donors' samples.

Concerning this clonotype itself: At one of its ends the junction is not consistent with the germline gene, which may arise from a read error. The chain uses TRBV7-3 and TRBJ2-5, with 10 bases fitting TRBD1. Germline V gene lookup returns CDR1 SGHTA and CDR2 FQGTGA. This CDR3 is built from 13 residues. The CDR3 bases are TGTGCCAGCAGCTCGGACAGGGGGGGGACCCGGTACTTC. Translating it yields CASSSDRGGTRYF.

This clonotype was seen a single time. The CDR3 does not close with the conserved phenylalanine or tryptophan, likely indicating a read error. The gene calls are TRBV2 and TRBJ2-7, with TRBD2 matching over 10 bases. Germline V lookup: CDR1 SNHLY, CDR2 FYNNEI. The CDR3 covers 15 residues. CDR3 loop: CVSAPTSGSSYEQYL. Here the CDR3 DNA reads TGTGTCAGCGCCCCGACTAGCGGGTCTTCCTACGAGCAGTACCTC.

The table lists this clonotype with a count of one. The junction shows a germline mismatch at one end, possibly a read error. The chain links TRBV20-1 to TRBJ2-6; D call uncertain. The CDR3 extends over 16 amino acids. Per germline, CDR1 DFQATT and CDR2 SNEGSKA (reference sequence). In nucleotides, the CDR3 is TGCAGTGCTCGAGGCAGGCGACTCGGGTGGGCCAACGTCCTGGCTTTC. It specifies CSARGRRLGWANVLAF.

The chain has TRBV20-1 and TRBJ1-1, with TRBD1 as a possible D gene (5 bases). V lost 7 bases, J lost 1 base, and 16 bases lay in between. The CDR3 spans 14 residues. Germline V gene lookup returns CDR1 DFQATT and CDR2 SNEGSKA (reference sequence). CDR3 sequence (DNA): TGCAGTGGGGCGACCAGGGCTTGGAACACTGAAGCTTTCTTT. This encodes CSGATRAWNTEAFF.

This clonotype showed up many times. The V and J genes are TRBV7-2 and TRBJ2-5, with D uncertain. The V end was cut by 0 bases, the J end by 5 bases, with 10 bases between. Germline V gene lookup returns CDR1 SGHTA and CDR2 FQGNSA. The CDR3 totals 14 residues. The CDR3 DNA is TGTGCCAGCAGCTTAGCGTCCTTACAGGAGACCCAGTACTTC. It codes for CASSLASLQETQYF. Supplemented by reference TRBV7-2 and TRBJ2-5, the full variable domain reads GAGVSQSPSNKVTEKGKDVELRCDPISGHTALYWYRQSLGQGLEFLIYFQGNSAPDKSGLPSDRFSAERTGGSVSTLTIQRTQQEDSAVYLCASSLASLQETQYFGPGTRLLVL.

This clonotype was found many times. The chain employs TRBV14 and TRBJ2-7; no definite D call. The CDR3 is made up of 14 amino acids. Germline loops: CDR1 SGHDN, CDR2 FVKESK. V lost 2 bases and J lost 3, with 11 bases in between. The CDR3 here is CASSQFARNYEQYF. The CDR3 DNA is TGTGCCAGCAGCCAATTCGCCAGGAACTACGAGCAGTACTTC.

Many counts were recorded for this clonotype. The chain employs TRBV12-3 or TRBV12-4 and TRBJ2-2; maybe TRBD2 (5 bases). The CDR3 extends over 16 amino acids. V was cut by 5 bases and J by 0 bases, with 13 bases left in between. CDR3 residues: CASSKGSVANTGELFF. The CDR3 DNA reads TGTGCCAGCAGTAAGGGTAGCGTAGCGAACACCGGGGAGCTGTTTTTT.

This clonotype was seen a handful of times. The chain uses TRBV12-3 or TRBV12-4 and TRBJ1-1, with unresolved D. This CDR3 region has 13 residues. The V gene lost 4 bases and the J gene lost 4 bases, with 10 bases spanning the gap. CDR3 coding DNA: TGTGCCAGCAGTTATGAGGGAATCACTGAAGCTTTCTTT. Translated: CASSYEGITEAFF.

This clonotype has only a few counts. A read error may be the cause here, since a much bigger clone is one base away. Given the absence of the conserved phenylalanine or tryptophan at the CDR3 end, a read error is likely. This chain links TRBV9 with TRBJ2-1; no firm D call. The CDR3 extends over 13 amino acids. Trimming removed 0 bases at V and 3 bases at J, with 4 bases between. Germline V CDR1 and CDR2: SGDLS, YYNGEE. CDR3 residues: CASSVELYNEQFS. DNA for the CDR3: TGTGCCAGCAGCGTAGAACTCTACAATGAGCAGTTCTCC.

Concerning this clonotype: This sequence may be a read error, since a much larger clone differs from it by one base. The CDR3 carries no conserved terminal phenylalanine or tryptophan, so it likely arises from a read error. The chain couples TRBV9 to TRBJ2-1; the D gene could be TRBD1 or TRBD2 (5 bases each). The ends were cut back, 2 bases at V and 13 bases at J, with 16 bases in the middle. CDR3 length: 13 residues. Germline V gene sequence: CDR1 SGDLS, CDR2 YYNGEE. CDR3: CASSVTPGTAQFS. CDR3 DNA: TGTGCCAGCAGCGTGACGCCCGGGACCGCTCAGTTCTCC.